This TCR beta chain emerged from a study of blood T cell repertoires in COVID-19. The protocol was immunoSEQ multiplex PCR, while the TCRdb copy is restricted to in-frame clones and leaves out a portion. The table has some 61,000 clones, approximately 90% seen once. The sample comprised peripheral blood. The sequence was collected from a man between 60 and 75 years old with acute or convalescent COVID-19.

The CDR3 loop reads CASSLEAGAWQFF. The CDR3 nucleotides read TGTGCCAGCAGCTTAGAAGCGGGGGCCTGGCAGTTCTTC. This sequence joins TRBV11-3 and TRBJ2-1, with 8 positions matching TRBD2. V lost 0 bases and J lost 12; bases outside the gene matches: 4. CDR1 is SGHNT, CDR2 YENEEA, per germline. This CDR3 comprises 13 residues.